These 15 T cell receptor beta chains were sequenced from one sample in a study of blood T cell repertoires in COVID-19. Generated by immunoSEQ multiplex PCR, the TCRdb table keeps only in-frame clones and is missing some. The table records some 240,000 clones, roughly 75% of them present only once. Sample: peripheral blood. These receptors were taken from an older woman with acute or convalescent COVID-19.

The chain combines TRBV24-1 with TRBJ1-2; no clear D. Trimming left V 5 bases short and J 5 bases short, with 8 bases between. This CDR3 is 12 amino acids long. Germline CDR1 KGHDR, CDR2 SFDVKD. The CDR3 here is CATSAGGYGYTF. For the CDR3, the DNA is TGTGCCACCAGTGCGGGTGGTTATGGCTACACCTTC.

This chain links TRBV7-2 with TRBJ2-3; 9 nucleotides agree with TRBD2. The germline V gene encodes CDR1 SGHTA and CDR2 FQGNSA. This CDR3 is built from 16 residues. J lost 3 bases, V lost 4 bases, and 8 bases had no gene match. CDR3 nucleotides: TGTGCCAGCAGCTCTCGGGCGGGGGGGCGGACAGATACGCAGTATTTT. This sequence encodes CASSSRAGGRTDTQYF.

The gene calls are TRBV18 and TRBJ2-2, with 13 bases matching TRBD2. Germline assignment: CDR1 KGHSH and CDR2 LQKENI. The CDR3 is 16 residues long. With 3 bases clipped from V and 5 bases from J, the junction kept 3 bases outside the gene matches. CDR3 DNA sequence: TGTGCCAGCTCACCCATGACTAGCGGGGGGACCGGGGAGCTGTTTTTT. Amino acids: CASSPMTSGGTGELFF.

In its sample, this clone was seen a few times. The genes are TRBV2 and TRBJ1-2; 12 nucleotides agree with TRBD1. This CDR3 is built from 17 residues. After removal of 3 bases from V and 4 bases from J, the junction contained 9 bases not matched to a gene. Germline V CDR1 and CDR2: SNHLY, FYNNEI. The CDR3 protein is CASSEGTGGVLSYGYTF. The CDR3 nucleotides are TGTGCCAGCAGTGAGGGGACAGGGGGCGTATTGAGCTATGGCTACACCTTC.

This clone appeared once. The rearrangement uses TRBV6-6 and TRBJ2-5; a possible D gene is TRBD2 (6 bases). The CDR3 consists of 13 residues. V was trimmed by 2 bases and J by 5 bases, leaving 9 bases between them. From germline, CDR1 is MNHNY and CDR2 SVGAGI (reference sequence). CDR3 protein: CASSYGGWETQYF. CDR3 coding DNA: TGTGCCAGCAGTTACGGGGGGTGGGAGACCCAGTACTTC.

This chain uses TRBV6-2 or TRBV6-3 with TRBJ2-5, with TRBD2 matching 7 bases. This CDR3 spans 12 amino acids. Germline lookup yields CDR1 MNHEY and CDR2 SVGEGT. V was clipped by 4 bases and J by 5 bases; unmatched bases: 1. DNA of the CDR3: TGTGCCAGCAGTTGGCGGGGGGAGACCCAGTACTTC. Its translation: CASSWRGETQYF.

CDR3 residues: CATGLEYTGELFF. The CDR3 nucleotides read TGTGCCACCGGACTCGAATACACCGGGGAGCTGTTTTTT. The chain recombines TRBV2 with TRBJ2-2, with D possibly being TRBD2 (5 bases). Trimming left V 10 bases short and J 3 bases short, with 12 bases between. The germline gives CDR1 SNHLY, CDR2 FYNNEI. The CDR3 covers 13 residues.

The V gene is TRBV12-5, the J gene TRBJ2-1; possible D gene TRBD2, 6 bases. The CDR3 is 15 amino acids. The germline CDR1 and CDR2 sequences are LGHNT and FRNRAP. The V and J ends lost 4 bases and 9 bases respectively, with 19 bases between them. CDR3 residues: CASGSTGTGRGEQFF. The CDR3 bases are TGTGCTAGTGGTTCGACCGGGACGGGGCGGGGTGAGCAGTTCTTC.

The V and J genes are TRBV7-3 and TRBJ2-5; 7 positions agree with TRBD1. The ends lost 4 bases at V and 0 bases at J; junction bases unmatched: 2. The germline CDR1 and CDR2 sequences are SGHTA and FQGTGA. CDR3 length: 14 residues. CDR3 sequence: CASSSGQYQETQYF. Written as DNA, the CDR3 is TGTGCCAGCAGCTCGGGACAGTACCAAGAGACCCAGTACTTC.

This chain links TRBV2 with TRBJ2-3, with 7 bases matching TRBD2. This CDR3 spans 14 amino acids. Germline loops: CDR1 SNHLY, CDR2 FYNNEI. The J segment lost 8 bases and the V segment lost 0 bases, leaving 5 bases of the junction unmatched. CDR3 bases: TGTGCCAGCAGTGAAGCCCTACTAGCGTTTACGCAGTATTTT. As protein: CASSEALLAFTQYF.

The rearrangement uses TRBV29-1 and TRBJ2-3; 8 bases fit TRBD1. CDR1 is SQVTM, CDR2 ANQGSEA, per germline. CDR3 size: 14 residues. With 5 bases clipped from V and 9 bases from J, the junction kept 13 bases outside the gene matches. The CDR3 DNA follows: TGCAGCGTTTTTGACAGGGGAAGGAAGTACACGCAGTATTTT. Encoded protein: CSVFDRGRKYTQYF.

The genes are TRBV10-1 and TRBJ2-1; possible D gene TRBD1, 5 bases. The CDR3 loop spans 13 amino acids. Trimming left V 6 bases short and J 4 bases short, with 10 bases between. Per germline, CDR1 WNHNN and CDR2 SYGVQD (reference sequence). The CDR3 region is CASRQDGYNEQFF. CDR3 in DNA: TGCGCCAGCAGACAGGACGGATACAATGAGCAGTTCTTC.

The chain is built from TRBV12-3 or TRBV12-4 and TRBJ1-5, with unresolved D. Trimming removed 1 base from V and 5 bases from J, with 6 bases in between. This CDR3 contains 13 residues. The CDR3 nucleotides read TGTGCCAGCAGTTTAGGGCTAGATCAGCCCCAGCATTTT. Its protein is CASSLGLDQPQHF.

The V and J genes are TRBV7-3 and TRBJ2-1, with TRBD1 as a possible D gene (6 bases). V lost 3 bases to trimming and J lost 10 bases, with 13 bases between them. Germline V gene sequence: CDR1 SGHTA, CDR2 FQGTGA. The CDR3 totals 13 residues. The CDR3 DNA is TGTGCCAGCAGCTTTCAGGGGTCGACGGAGCAGTTCTTC. It encodes CASSFQGSTEQFF.

This chain connects TRBV3-1 (or the pseudogene TRBV3-2) to TRBJ2-1; the match to TRBD1 covers 7 bases. This CDR3 has 13 amino acids. From germline, CDR1 is LGHDT and CDR2 YNNKEL (reference sequence). V lost 2 bases to trimming and J lost 6 bases; unmatched junction nucleotides: 1. CDR3 sequence reads: CASSQNRGNEQFF. The CDR3 DNA reads TGTGCCAGCAGCCAAAACAGGGGCAATGAGCAGTTCTTC.